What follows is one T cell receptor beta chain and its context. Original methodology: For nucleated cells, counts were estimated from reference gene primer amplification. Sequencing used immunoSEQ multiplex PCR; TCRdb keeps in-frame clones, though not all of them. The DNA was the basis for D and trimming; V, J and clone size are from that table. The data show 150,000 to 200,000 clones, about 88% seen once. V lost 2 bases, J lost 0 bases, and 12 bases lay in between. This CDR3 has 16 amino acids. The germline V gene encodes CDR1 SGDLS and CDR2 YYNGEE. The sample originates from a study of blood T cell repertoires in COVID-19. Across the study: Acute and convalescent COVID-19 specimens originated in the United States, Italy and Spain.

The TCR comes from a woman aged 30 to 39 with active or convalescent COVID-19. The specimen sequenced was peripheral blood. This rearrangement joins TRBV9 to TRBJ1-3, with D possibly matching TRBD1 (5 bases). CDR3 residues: CASSVDDSHSGNTIYF. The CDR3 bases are TGTGCCAGCAGCGTGGATGACAGTCACTCTGGAAACACCATATATTTT. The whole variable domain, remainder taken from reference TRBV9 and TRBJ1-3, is DSGVTQTPKHLITATGQRVTLRCSPRSGDLSVYWYQQSLDQGLQFLIQYYNGEERAKGNILERFSAQQFPDLHSELNLSSLELGDSALYFCASSVDDSHSGNTIYFGEGSWLTVV.